The clone carrying this T cell receptor beta chain appeared a few times. The antigen remains undetermined. The sample is drawn from a study of T and B cells in COVID-19 patients. Study overall: Critical illness requiring mechanical ventilation or extracorporeal membrane oxygenation affected 12 of 20 active-infection patients. Study-wide results and caveats: Sorted SARS-CoV-2-responsive or tetramer+ T cells and CD4+, regulatory and CD8+ subsets were not yet sequenced. Early severe-case samples and blood from mildly ill patients during symptoms were in short supply.

Blood genomic DNA input for TRB amplification was about 240-550 ng. The CDR3 covers 17 residues. The V segment lost 3 bases and the J segment 4 bases; nucleotides outside the gene matches: 13. Germline V CDR1 and CDR2: SEHNR, FQNEAQ (reference sequence). Multiplex PCR with BIOMED2 TRB-A/B primer pools amplified TRB rearrangements. TCRdb re-analysed the multiplex PCR reads in MiXCR, keeping a single row per CDR3 protein. The sample has about 15,000 distinct CDR3 sequences, about 31% seen once. The receptor comes from a human donor who had recovered from COVID-19. Sequences were obtained from blood. The chain couples TRBV7-9 to TRBJ2-3; 7 bases map to TRBD1. The CDR3 is CASSLDLEGGIADTQYF. The CDR3 DNA is TGTGCCAGCAGCTTGGATCTCGAAGGGGGCATCGCAGATACGCAGTATTTT.